These 30 T cell receptor beta chains share one sample of origin, sequenced in a study of regulatory T cells in long-lasting Graves disease. CDR3-region Arm-PCR and iRepertoire HTBI primers produced the TCR beta libraries. TCRdb independently ran MiXCR on the multiplex PCR reads; one entry per CDR3 protein. The sample consists of 410,000 or so distinct CDR3 sequences, about 16% of them appearing once. The time point: newly diagnosed GD, antithyroid drugs for less than 3 months. After RNA was extracted from PBMCs, the TCR library was made from it. This sample was also put to use in a study of T cells in Graves' hyperthyroidism and ophthalmopathy.

The input for sequencing was peripheral blood mononuclear cells (PBMCs), taken at new diagnosis, from a patient treated with antithyroid drugs. The source is a woman under 40 with Graves disease.

The table lists this clonotype with many counts. The gene calls are TRBV28 and TRBJ1-1, with D possibly TRBD1 on 5 matching bases. This CDR3 comprises 15 residues. Germline V gene sequence: CDR1 MDHEN, CDR2 SYDVKM. Between the trimmed V and J ends, which lost 4 bases and 0 bases, there was a span of 12 bases. DNA of the CDR3: TGTGCCAGCAGTTCCCCGACAGTGATGAACACTGAAGCTTTCTTT. Amino acid sequence: CASSSPTVMNTEAFF.

This clonotype occurred a few times. The chain couples TRBV6-5 to TRBJ2-1; maybe TRBD2 (5 bases). The CDR3 is 14 amino acids. Trimming removed 2 bases at V and 3 bases at J, with 8 bases between. Germline CDR1 and CDR2: MNHEY and SVGAGI. Here the CDR3 reads CASSYGSCYNEQFF. As DNA, the CDR3 is TGTGCCAGCAGTTACGGGAGTTGCTACAATGAGCAGTTCTTC.

This clonotype was counted between two and nine times. The V and J genes are TRBV4-1 and TRBJ2-7, with TRBD2 matching over 9 bases. The trim removed 3 bases at V and 3 bases at J, leaving 0 bases unmatched. Germline V gives CDR1 MGHRA, CDR2 YSYEKL. This CDR3 contains 13 residues. The CDR3 region is CASSQTSGYEQYF. CDR3 nucleotide sequence: TGCGCCAGCAGCCAGACTAGCGGCTACGAGCAGTACTTC.

With regard to this clonotype: Since a much larger clone is just one base distant, this may be a read error. V is TRBV5-1 and J is TRBJ2-3; D gene uncertain. This CDR3 has 15 amino acids. Germline V gene lookup returns CDR1 SGHRS and CDR2 YFSETQ. The CDR3 nucleotides are TGCACCAGCAGCTTGGTGGCCACAGTGTCAGATACGCAGTATTTT. Translating gives CTSSLVATVSDTQYF.

CDR3 bases: TGCAGTGCCAACCCCCCCCTAGCGGGGGCCTACAATGAGCAGTTCTTC. Amino acid sequence: CSANPPLAGAYNEQFF. The genes are TRBV20-1 and TRBJ2-1; TRBD2 agrees at 10 bases. The trim removed 6 bases at V and 2 bases at J, leaving 10 bases unmatched. The CDR3 contains 16 residues. CDR1 DFQATT and CDR2 SNEGSKA come from the germline V gene (reference sequence).

This clonotype showed up many times. This chain joins TRBV15 and TRBJ2-1; weak D call: TRBD2 (6 bases). The CDR3 loop spans 17 amino acids. V lost 4 bases and J 2 bases, leaving 18 bases between the germline ends. The germline V gene has CDR1 LNHNV and CDR2 YYDKDF (reference sequence). CDR3 in DNA: TGTGCCACCAGCATAAGCCTCGGGACTCCACCCTACAATGAGCAGTTCTTC. Translated: CATSISLGTPPYNEQFF.

V usage is TRBV18 and J usage is TRBJ2-6; D is unclear. The CDR3 is 17 residues long. Looked up from germline, CDR1 is KGHSH and CDR2 is LQKENI. The V end was cut by 6 bases, the J end by 0 bases, with 15 bases between. The CDR3 reads CASSAKGRNSGANVLTF. The CDR3 DNA reads as TGTGCCAGCTCCGCTAAAGGACGGAACTCTGGGGCCAACGTCCTGACTTTC.

In its sample, this clonotype was seen many times. The chain couples TRBV6-1 to TRBJ1-1; the match to TRBD1 covers 9 bases. J was trimmed by 0 bases and V by 8 bases; bases with no gene match: 4. The V gene's germline CDR1 is MNHNS and CDR2 SASEGT. The CDR3 extends over 14 amino acids. The DNA of the CDR3 is TGTGCCAGCTTTGACAGGGGGGTGAACACTGAAGCTTTCTTT. Protein product: CASFDRGVNTEAFF.

This clonotype came up a few times. Relative to the germline gene, one junction end is altered; a read error may explain this. The chain has TRBV20-1 and TRBJ2-5; 7 positions match TRBD1. The germline gives CDR1 DFQATT, CDR2 SNEGSKA (reference sequence). This CDR3 contains 13 residues. CDR3 DNA: TGCAGTGCTTTCGACAGGGTCGAAGAGATCCAGTACTTC. Translated: CSAFDRVEEIQYF.

This clonotype showed up just a few times. The chain couples TRBV24-1 to TRBJ2-6; the D is unclear. Trimming took off 4 bases at V and 0 bases at J, with 12 bases between the two ends. This CDR3 has 17 residues. CDR1 and CDR2 from the germline V gene are KGHDR and SFDVKD. This chain's CDR3 is CATSETSPSSGANVLTF. The CDR3 coding sequence is TGTGCCACCAGTGAGACATCTCCCAGCTCTGGGGCCAACGTCCTGACTTTC.

This chain connects TRBV29-1 to TRBJ1-5, with TRBD1 matching over 7 bases. The CDR3 totals 13 residues. Germline V lookup: CDR1 SQVTM, CDR2 ANQGSEA. The J segment lost 6 bases and the V segment lost 3 bases, leaving 5 bases of the junction unmatched. The CDR3 region has the DNA TGCAGCGTTGAGGAGGGGGCAGGTCAGCCCCAGCATTTT. The encoded protein is CSVEEGAGQPQHF.

The chain employs TRBV5-8 and TRBJ1-2; D may be TRBD1 (6 bases). Germline CDR1 and CDR2: SGHTS and YDEGEE. V lost 0 bases and J 8 bases, leaving 11 bases between the germline ends. This CDR3 is built from 13 residues. CDR3 loop: CASSLVQGGGYTF. CDR3 nucleotide sequence: TGTGCCAGCAGCTTGGTACAGGGTGGCGGCTACACCTTC. Looking up the rest from reference TRBV5-8 and TRBJ1-2 gives the full variable domain: EAGVTQSPTHLIKTRGQQATLRCSPISGHTSVYWYQQALGLGLQFLLWYDEGEERNRGNFPPRFSGRQFPNYSSELNVNALELEDSALYLCASSLVQGGGYTFGSGTRLTVV.

This clonotype was picked up many times. The DNA for the CDR3 is TGCGCCAGCAGCTGGGAGGGTGTTGTGACCCAGTACTTC. It specifies CASSWEGVVTQYF. The gene calls are TRBV5-1 and TRBJ2-5; the match to TRBD2 covers 7 bases. The V gene end was trimmed by 3 bases and the J gene end by 7 bases; junction bases not matched to a gene: 6. The CDR3 loop spans 13 amino acids. Per germline, CDR1 SGHRS and CDR2 YFSETQ.

This clonotype was detected a few times. The rearrangement uses TRBV7-9 and TRBJ2-2; possibly TRBD1 or TRBD2 for D (5 bases each). Deletions cut 4 bases from V and 3 bases from J, with 12 bases between. Germline assignment: CDR1 SEHNR and CDR2 FQNEAQ (reference sequence). This CDR3 has 15 amino acids. This chain's CDR3 is CASSSGDRHTGELFF. Here the CDR3 DNA reads TGTGCCAGCAGCTCCGGGGACCGTCACACCGGGGAGCTGTTTTTT. The full variable domain, rest sourced from reference TRBV7-9 and TRBJ2-2, is DTGVSQNPRHKITKRGQNVTFRCDPISEHNRLYWYRQTLGQGPEFLTYFQNEAQLEKSRLLSDRFSAERPKGSFSTLEIQRTEQGDSAMYLCASSSGDRHTGELFFGEGSRLTVL.

In its sample, this clonotype was seen many times. Compared with germline, one end of the junction differs, possibly owing to a read error. The chain is built from TRBV5-1 and TRBJ1-2; 7 nucleotides align to TRBD1. CDR3 length: 13 amino acids. CDR1 and CDR2 (germline): SGHRS, YFSETQ. The CDR3 DNA sequence: TGTGCCAGCAGTTTGGGGACAGACTATGGCTACACCTTC. Amino acids: CASSLGTDYGYTF. The whole variable domain, remainder taken from reference TRBV5-1 and TRBJ1-2, is KAGVTQTPRYLIKTRGQQVTLSCSPISGHRSVSWYQQTPGQGLQFLFEYFSETQRNKGNFPGRFSGRQFSNSRSEMNVSTLELGDSALYLCASSLGTDYGYTFGSGTRLTVV.

This clonotype was observed a handful of times. The rearrangement links TRBV12-3 or TRBV12-4 to TRBJ1-2, with D possibly being TRBD1 (5 bases). V was clipped by 7 bases and J by 8 bases, with 17 bases between them. CDR3 length: 13 amino acids. The CDR3 loop reads CASTPGPYSGYTF. In DNA, the CDR3 is TGTGCCAGCACCCCGGGACCCTATTCGGGCTACACCTTC.

In its sample, this clonotype was seen many times. The CDR3 here is CASSSPRLAGGRETQYF. In DNA form, the CDR3 reads TGTGCCAGCAGTTCACCCCGACTAGCGGGAGGGCGAGAGACCCAGTACTTC. V usage is TRBV28 and J usage is TRBJ2-5; 14 nucleotides align to TRBD2. The J segment lost 4 bases and the V segment lost 4 bases, leaving 8 bases of the junction unmatched. Germline lookup yields CDR1 MDHEN and CDR2 SYDVKM. This CDR3 has 17 residues.

The chain couples TRBV4-1 to TRBJ2-3; 7 bases line up with TRBD2. Near its end, the DNA agrees better with TRBJ2-7, so the J call may be wrong. There are 11 residues in the CDR3. The germline V gene encodes CDR1 MGHRA and CDR2 YSYEKL. The CDR3: CASLGGGEQYF. CDR3 DNA sequence: TGCGCCAGCCTGGGGGGGGGCGAGCAGTACTTC.

Ten or more counts support this clonotype. The chain links TRBV27 to TRBJ2-1, with 9 bases that match TRBD1. The V segment lost 6 bases and the J segment 8 bases; nucleotides outside the gene matches: 17. This CDR3 contains 17 residues. Germline V gene data show CDR1 as MNHEY and CDR2 as SMNVEV (reference sequence). The CDR3 nucleotides are TGTGCCAGCAGCAGTTACCTCGGGACAGGGAAGTGGGATGAGCAGTTCTTC. Its translation: CASSSYLGTGKWDEQFF.

The CDR3 bases are TGCGCCAGCAGCCAAGATCCAGCGGGAGCCCCTCGGGACGAGCAGTACTTC. This codes for CASSQDPAGAPRDEQYF. V is TRBV4-1 and J is TRBJ2-7; 8 positions agree with TRBD2. This CDR3 region has 17 residues. Germline V gene lookup returns CDR1 MGHRA and CDR2 YSYEKL. V lost 0 bases and J lost 5; bases outside the gene matches: 12.

This clonotype was seen at least ten times. The rearrangement uses TRBV12-3 or TRBV12-4 and TRBJ2-1; maybe TRBD2 (5 bases). The CDR3 length is 15 residues. V was pared by 5 bases and J by 9 bases, with 20 bases between. The CDR3 sequence: CASSPLTGSAGEQFF. CDR3 nucleotide sequence: TGTGCCAGCAGTCCCCTGACGGGTAGCGCGGGTGAGCAGTTCTTC.

CDR3 protein: CASSYGTSGRALGVSAGELFF. The CDR3 DNA reads as TGTGCCAGCAGTTATGGGACTAGCGGGAGGGCCTTGGGGGTTAGCGCCGGGGAGCTGTTTTTT. This chain joins TRBV6-2 or TRBV6-3 and TRBJ2-2; 16 positions match TRBD2. The CDR3 extends over 21 amino acids. Unmatched junction bases numbered 16, after V lost 3 bases and J lost 6 bases. From germline, CDR1 is MNHEY and CDR2 SVGEGT.

This clonotype was recorded a few times. The V gene is TRBV24-1, the J gene TRBJ1-5; D ambiguous. This CDR3 is 16 amino acids long. Germline CDR1 and CDR2: KGHDR and SFDVKD. V was shortened by 0 bases and J by 1 base, with 9 bases between the two germline ends. The CDR3 sequence is CATSDLKGKSNQPQHF. CDR3 in DNA: TGTGCCACCAGTGATTTGAAGGGAAAAAGCAATCAGCCCCAGCATTTT.

A few counts support this clonotype. The chain combines TRBV19 with TRBJ1-1; D is undetermined. CDR1 is LNHDA and CDR2 is SQIVND in the germline V gene (reference sequence). Trimming took off 3 bases at V and 9 bases at J, with 8 bases between the two ends. The CDR3 covers 11 residues. CDR3 protein: CASSMALQAFF. For the CDR3, the DNA is TGTGCCAGTAGTATGGCCCTCCAAGCTTTCTTT.

In its sample, this clonotype was seen a few times. This chain links TRBV5-1 with TRBJ1-1, with 10 bases aligning to TRBD1. The CDR3 sequence is 15 residues long. Germline-derived CDR1 and CDR2 are SGHRS and YFSETQ. V shed 4 bases, J shed 6 bases, and the junction held 9 bases outside the gene matches. CDR3 loop: CASSPGQGLRSEAFF. CDR3 DNA sequence: TGCGCCAGCAGCCCGGGACAGGGGTTGAGGTCTGAAGCTTTCTTT. The entire variable domain, with the rest obtained from reference TRBV5-1 and TRBJ1-1, is as follows: KAGVTQTPRYLIKTRGQQVTLSCSPISGHRSVSWYQQTPGQGLQFLFEYFSETQRNKGNFPGRFSGRQFSNSRSEMNVSTLELGDSALYLCASSPGQGLRSEAFFGQGTRLTVV.

The chain joins TRBV28 to TRBJ1-5, with 11 positions matching TRBD1. The CDR3 totals 19 residues. V shed 6 bases and J 4 bases; nucleotides not matched to a gene: 17. The germline V gene has CDR1 MDHEN and CDR2 SYDVKM. The CDR3 loop reads CASRHYSSKDRGPNQPQHF. The CDR3 region has the DNA TGTGCCAGCAGGCACTACTCCAGTAAGGACAGGGGGCCGAATCAGCCCCAGCATTTT.

This clonotype was detected many times. V gene TRBV7-8 combines with J gene TRBJ2-7; D not resolved. Germline assignment: CDR1 SGHVS and CDR2 FQNEAQ. This CDR3 region has 14 residues. The V end lost 5 bases, the J end lost 7 bases, and 18 bases lay between the germline ends. DNA for the CDR3: TGTGCCAGCAGCGAGTACCGGAGCCCGGGTGAGCAGTACTTC. Protein product: CASSEYRSPGEQYF.

This clonotype was seen more than once but under ten times. V is TRBV11-2 and J is TRBJ2-1; 9 bases map to TRBD2. This CDR3 region has 18 residues. The germline CDR1 and CDR2 sequences are SGHAT and FQNNGV. V shed 4 bases and J 4 bases; nucleotides not matched to a gene: 14. DNA for the CDR3: TGTGCCAGCAGCTCCAGTTTAACTATAGCGGGAGTTTACAATGAGCAGTTCTTC. It codes for CASSSSLTIAGVYNEQFF.

The chain employs TRBV25-1 and TRBJ2-1, with 8 bases matching TRBD2. There are 15 residues in the CDR3. Trimming at V came to 2 bases and at J to 10 bases, leaving 10 bases not matched to a gene. The germline CDR1 and CDR2 sequences are MGHDK and SYGVNS. CDR3: CASSEPGLVPREQFF. The CDR3 bases are TGTGCCAGCAGTGAACCGGGACTAGTCCCGAGGGAGCAGTTCTTC. Looking up the rest from reference TRBV25-1 and TRBJ2-1 gives the full variable domain: EADIYQTPRYLVIGTGKKITLECSQTMGHDKMYWYQQDPGMELHLIHYSYGVNSTEKGDLSSESTVSRIRTEHFPLTLESARPSHTSQYLCASSEPGLVPREQFFGPGTRLTVL.

Note on this clonotype: One base away lies a much larger clone, so this may be a sequencing read error. The genes are TRBV20-1 and TRBJ2-1; TRBD2 might be the D (6 bases). The CDR3 has 14 amino acids. With 6 bases removed from V and 0 bases from J, the gap between germline ends came to 12 bases. Germline-derived CDR1 and CDR2 are DFQATT and SNEGSKA (reference sequence). The CDR3 loop is CSAGDLSSYNEQFF. CDR3 in DNA: TGCAGTGCGGGGGACTTGAGCTCCTACAATGAGCAGTTCTTC.